This T cell receptor beta chain derives from a study of cytomegalovirus exposure and HLA in healthy donors. This CDR3 region has 14 residues. The germline CDR1 and CDR2 sequences are SGHRS and YFSETQ. V gave up 5 bases and J gave up 7 bases; unmatched junction bases: 6. The PCR employed 60 Vbeta primers together with 13 Jbeta primers. TCRdb's copy holds only in-frame clones and misses some; the assay was immunoSEQ multiplex PCR. The sample has more than 85,000 clones, about three fifths seen once. A word on this clone: Its cognate antigen is unknown.

Findings and caveats of the study: According to reports, the classifier identified cytomegalovirus status with high specificity and sensitivity.

The material sequenced was PBMCs. This receptor was identified in a human donor in good health. The J gene is TRBJ2-7, the V gene TRBV5-1, with 13 bases fitting TRBD2. The CDR3 is CASRTGTSGTEQYF. For the CDR3, the DNA is TGCGCCAGCAGAACCGGGACTAGCGGGACAGAGCAGTACTTC.